These 28 T cell receptor beta chains came from one sample sequenced in a study of Graves' ophthalmopathy and Graves' hyperthyroidism (dated by TCRdb to 2016 to 2019). Sequencing instrument: Illumina HiSeq 2000. TCR beta CDR3 regions were amplified from RNA transcripts for repertoire sequencing. The first round was an RT-PCR using HTBI primers with the Qiagen OneStep RT-PCR kit, and this first round was followed by a second-round multiplex PCR, then size selection and purification. TCRdb's own reprocessing of the public reads used fastp at Q25 and MiXCR and kept productive beta chains. Entries are consolidated by CDR3 protein sequence, retaining the most common genes and DNA. A total of under 250,000 distinct CDR3 sequences appear in this sample, roughly 27% of them only once. Of the sample, 8.5% to 9.5% is held by the ten largest clones. Sequenced: peripheral blood. All receptors come from a man in his fifties with Graves' ophthalmopathy. Donor details come from another sample of the same person, matched by shared clones.

The sample holds many counts of this clonotype. The chain couples TRBV10-1 to TRBJ1-1; D gene uncertain. This CDR3 region has 14 residues. Deletions cut 0 bases from V and 5 bases from J, with 10 bases between. CDR1 WNHNN and CDR2 SYGVQD come from the germline V gene (reference sequence). Here the CDR3 reads CASSESGLGTEAFF. The CDR3 DNA reads as TGCGCCAGCAGTGAGTCAGGGTTGGGGACTGAAGCTTTCTTT.

This clonotype has more than one count but fewer than ten. The V call is TRBV12-3 or TRBV12-4, the J call TRBJ1-5; 7 bases line up with TRBD1. The ends lost 6 bases at V and 0 bases at J; junction bases unmatched: 11. The CDR3 is 17 amino acids. CDR3 DNA sequence: TGTGCCAGCAGACAGGGGATGGTAGGGGATAGCAATCAGCCCCAGCATTTT. Protein product: CASRQGMVGDSNQPQHF.

This clonotype was seen many times. The chain joins TRBV20-1 to TRBJ1-1; a weak D match, TRBD1 (5 bases). The V end lost 6 bases, the J end lost 5 bases, and 13 bases lay between the germline ends. Germline loops: CDR1 DFQATT, CDR2 SNEGSKA (reference sequence). There are 12 residues in the CDR3. CDR3 sequence (DNA): TGCAGTGCCGCCGTCGGGGGTACTGAAGCTTTCTTT. Protein product: CSAAVGGTEAFF.

This clonotype has at least ten counts. The chain combines TRBV13 with TRBJ2-5; D perhaps matches TRBD2 (5 bases). Germline V gene data show CDR1 as PRHDT and CDR2 as FYEKMQ (reference sequence). CDR3 size: 14 residues. Trimming left V 5 bases short and J 5 bases short, with 15 bases between. DNA of the CDR3: TGTGCCAGCAGCCTCCGGGAAAATCGGGAGACCCAGTACTTC. Encoded protein: CASSLRENRETQYF.

The genes are TRBV7-8 and TRBJ1-1; D is unresolved. The CDR3 has 18 amino acids. Trimming stripped 3 bases from V and 1 base from J, with 21 bases between. Germline V CDR1 and CDR2: SGHVS, FQNEAQ. The CDR3 DNA is TGTGCCAGCAGCTTTTATGAAGCCAAAGGGCTTGGGAACACTGAAGCTTTCTTT. Protein sequence: CASSFYEAKGLGNTEAFF.

This clonotype showed up many times. The rearrangement joins TRBV29-1 to TRBJ2-5, with a weak D call TRBD2 (5 bases). Trimming removed 6 bases at V and 4 bases at J, with 15 bases between. The CDR3 is made up of 13 amino acids. From germline, CDR1 is SQVTM and CDR2 ANQGSEA. This chain's CDR3 is CSVGSQRIETQYF. CDR3 nucleotide sequence: TGCAGCGTGGGGAGTCAGAGGATAGAGACCCAGTACTTC.

The V gene is TRBV11-2, the J gene TRBJ2-5, with 7 nucleotides matching TRBD1. Germline V CDR1 and CDR2: SGHAT, FQNNGV. This CDR3 spans 16 amino acids. J lost 2 bases, V lost 9 bases, and 15 bases had no gene match. The CDR3 DNA is TGTGCCAGTAGTATCTCTGCCGGGACAGCTCAAGAGACCCAGTACTTC. Its protein product is CASSISAGTAQETQYF.

This clonotype was detected ten times or more. The chain links TRBV20-1 to TRBJ2-3; 7 nucleotides agree with TRBD1. CDR1 DFQATT and CDR2 SNEGSKA come from the germline V gene (reference sequence). V lost 0 bases to trimming and J lost 4 bases; unmatched junction nucleotides: 13. CDR3 length: 17 amino acids. CDR3 bases: TGCAGTGCTAGAGATCTGTTCGCGGCAGGGGGAGCAGATACGCAGTATTTT. Protein sequence: CSARDLFAAGGADTQYF.

CDR3 nucleotides: TGTGCCAGCAGTGACCCTGGGACTGGCAGAGACTACGAGCAGTACTTC. This sequence encodes CASSDPGTGRDYEQYF. The chain uses TRBV6-1 and TRBJ2-7, with TRBD2 as a possible D gene (6 bases). V dropped 3 bases and J dropped 3 bases, with 18 bases sitting between them. Germline-derived CDR1 and CDR2 are MNHNS and SASEGT. This CDR3 comprises 16 residues.

This clonotype was counted at least ten times. This rearrangement joins TRBV20-1 to TRBJ2-5; 10 nucleotides align to TRBD1. The ends lost 1 base at V and 1 base at J; junction bases unmatched: 3. CDR3 length equals 15 residues. The germline V gene encodes CDR1 DFQATT and CDR2 SNEGSKA (reference sequence). The DNA for the CDR3 is TGCAGTGCTAGAGGGGGACAGGGGTCCCAAGAGACCCAGTACTTC. Its protein is CSARGGQGSQETQYF.

In its sample, this clonotype was seen many times. The chain links TRBV5-1 to TRBJ2-7; D gene ambiguous. Germline CDR1 SGHRS, CDR2 YFSETQ. The length of the CDR3 is 12 residues. The ends were cut back, 2 bases at V and 3 bases at J, with 6 bases in the middle. This chain's CDR3 is CASSFDHYEQYF. In nucleotides, the CDR3 is TGCGCCAGCAGCTTCGACCACTACGAGCAGTACTTC.

In its sample, this clonotype was seen many times. The V gene is TRBV28, the J gene TRBJ2-7, with 7 positions matching TRBD2. Germline lookup yields CDR1 MDHEN and CDR2 SYDVKM. V shed 10 bases, J shed 2 bases, and the junction held 5 bases outside the gene matches. The CDR3 runs to 12 residues. The CDR3 DNA sequence: TGTGCCATCCAGGGACTAACCTACGAGCAGTACTTC. Its translation is CAIQGLTYEQYF.

On this clonotype itself: Compared with germline, one end of the junction differs, possibly owing to a read error. The rearrangement links TRBV6-5 to TRBJ2-7; 7 positions match TRBD1. Germline V gives CDR1 MNHEY, CDR2 SVGAGI. CDR3 length: 14 amino acids. CDR3 bases: TGTGCCGGCAGTTACAGGGGAAATGGGTACGAGCAGTACTTC. Amino acid sequence: CAGSYRGNGYEQYF.

This clonotype was seen ten or more times. J is TRBJ1-1 and V is TRBV4-2; D gene uncertain. Germline values: CDR1 LGHNA, CDR2 YNFKEQ. Between the trimmed V and J ends, which lost 1 base and 3 bases, there was a span of 12 bases. The CDR3 contains 15 residues. Here the CDR3 DNA reads TGTGCCAGCAGCCAAGCCCCTTCATGGGACACTGAAGCTTTCTTT. Encoded protein: CASSQAPSWDTEAFF.

This clonotype came up many times. This chain connects TRBV29-1 to TRBJ2-4; either TRBD1 or TRBD2 may supply D (5 bases each). The ends were cut back, 6 bases at V and 14 bases at J, with 20 bases in the middle. CDR3 length: 12 residues. Looked up from germline, CDR1 is SQVTM and CDR2 is ANQGSEA. The CDR3 sequence is CSVKLFGTEEYF. DNA for the CDR3: TGCAGCGTAAAATTATTTGGGACCGAAGAGTACTTC. The full variable domain, rest sourced from reference TRBV29-1 and TRBJ2-4, is SAVISQKPSRDICQRGTSLTIQCQVDSQVTMMFWYRQQPGQSLTLIATANQGSEATYESGFVIDKFPISRPNLTFSTLTVSNMSPEDSSIYLCSVKLFGTEEYFGAGTRLSVL.

The chain has TRBV20-1 and TRBJ1-5; the match to TRBD1 covers 9 bases. The trim removed 1 base at V and 3 bases at J, leaving 13 bases unmatched. Per the germline V gene, CDR1 is DFQATT and CDR2 is SNEGSKA (reference sequence). The CDR3 covers 18 residues. Here the CDR3 DNA reads TGCAGTGCTAGAGGACTTACAGGGGGCACCGGCTACAATCAGCCCCAGCATTTT. This encodes CSARGLTGGTGYNQPQHF.

In its sample, this clonotype was seen many times. The rearrangement uses TRBV5-1 and TRBJ2-2; 12 nucleotides agree with TRBD2. J lost 6 bases, V lost 8 bases, and 5 bases had no gene match. Germline V gene lookup returns CDR1 SGHRS and CDR2 YFSETQ. The CDR3 length is 14 residues. CDR3 in amino acids: CASRGLAGAGELFF. CDR3 DNA: TGCGCCAGTCGGGGACTAGCGGGCGCCGGGGAGCTGTTTTTT.

This clonotype appeared many times. This rearrangement joins TRBV2 to TRBJ2-5; possibly TRBD1 for D (5 bases). This CDR3 is built from 13 residues. The V gene's germline CDR1 is SNHLY and CDR2 FYNNEI. The ends were cut back, 3 bases at V and 5 bases at J, with 10 bases in the middle. In DNA, the CDR3 is TGTGCCAGCAGTGATCAGGGTTTCGAGACCCAGTACTTC. It specifies CASSDQGFETQYF. Variable domain in full (rest from reference TRBV2 and TRBJ2-5): EPEVTQTPSHQVTQMGQEVILRCVPISNHLYFYWYRQILGQKVEFLVSFYNNEISEKSEIFDDQFSVERPDGSNFTLKIRSTKLEDSAMYFCASSDQGFETQYFGPGTRLLVL.

The chain recombines TRBV7-2 with TRBJ2-7; D not resolved. The CDR3 runs 13 residues. Germline V gene lookup returns CDR1 SGHTA and CDR2 FQGNSA. Trimming removed 5 bases at V and 2 bases at J, with 10 bases between. CDR3 coding DNA: TGTGCCAGCAGCCTCCTTTCCGCCTACGAGCAGTACTTC. Protein sequence: CASSLLSAYEQYF.

Ten or more counts support this clonotype. The chain has TRBV6-1 and TRBJ1-6, with D maybe TRBD1 (5 bases). The ends were cut back, 6 bases at V and 4 bases at J, with 16 bases in the middle. The CDR3 sequence is 16 residues long. CDR1 is MNHNS, CDR2 SASEGT, per germline. CDR3 sequence: CASSPRVRVYNSPLHF. In DNA form, the CDR3 reads TGTGCCAGCAGCCCCCGTGTCAGGGTGTATAATTCACCCCTCCACTTT.

This clonotype has a count of ten or more. The chain is built from TRBV19 and TRBJ2-1, with 10 bases lining up with TRBD1. The CDR3 sequence is 15 residues long. Germline CDR1 is LNHDA and CDR2 is SQIVND (reference sequence). V shed 5 bases, J shed 9 bases, and the junction held 10 bases outside the gene matches. The DNA of the CDR3 is TGTGCCAGTAGTTCTTCGGGACAGGGGACGGGTGAGCAGTTCTTC. Its protein is CASSSSGQGTGEQFF.

The rearrangement links TRBV7-2 to TRBJ2-7, with D possibly being TRBD2 (5 bases). Germline CDR1 and CDR2: SGHTA and FQGNSA. This CDR3 spans 14 amino acids. Trimming took off 6 bases at V and 6 bases at J, with 18 bases between the two ends. The CDR3 region is CASSQLGRVAEQYF. CDR3 nucleotides: TGTGCCAGCAGTCAACTAGGGCGAGTCGCCGAGCAGTACTTC.

This clonotype was observed at least ten times. J is TRBJ1-1 and V is TRBV7-6, with unresolved D. Per the germline V gene, CDR1 is SGHVS and CDR2 is FNYEAQ. Trimming removed 5 bases from V and 5 bases from J, with 12 bases in between. The CDR3 consists of 13 residues. CDR3 sequence (DNA): TGTGCCAGCAGCCCAGCGGGTCCGACTGAAGCTTTCTTT. Translation: CASSPAGPTEAFF.

This clonotype was picked up many times. The chain uses TRBV19 and TRBJ2-7; 9 nucleotides line up with TRBD1. There are 15 residues in the CDR3. CDR1 and CDR2 (germline): LNHDA, SQIVND (reference sequence). Losses at the gene ends were 4 bases for V and 5 bases for J; bases not matched to a gene: 9. CDR3 coding DNA: TGTGCCAGTAGTAACCGGGACAGGGTCACCAACGAGCAGTACTTC. Protein product: CASSNRDRVTNEQYF. Full variable domain (outside the CDR3, taken from reference TRBV19 and TRBJ2-7): DGGITQSPKYLFRKEGQNVTLSCEQNLNHDAMYWYRQDPGQGLRLIYYSQIVNDFQKGDIAEGYSVSREKKESFPLTVTSAQKNPTAFYLCASSNRDRVTNEQYFGPGTRLTVT.

This chain links TRBV11-2 with TRBJ2-7; TRBD2 aligns across 10 bases. Germline CDR1 is SGHAT and CDR2 is FQNNGV. With V trimmed by 0 bases and J by 0 bases, 2 bases remained unmatched. CDR3 size: 16 residues. The CDR3 DNA is TGTGCCAGCAGCTTAGATTCTAGCGGGAGCTCCTACGAGCAGTACTTC. The encoded protein is CASSLDSSGSSYEQYF. The full variable domain, in which reference TRBV11-2 and TRBJ2-7 provide the parts outside the CDR3, is EAGVAQSPRYKIIEKRQSVAFWCNPISGHATLYWYQQILGQGPKLLIQFQNNGVVDDSQLPKDRFSAERLKGVDSTLKIQPAKLEDSAVYLCASSLDSSGSSYEQYFGPGTRLTVT.

This clonotype was found many times. The genes are TRBV15 and TRBJ2-4; D could derive from TRBD1 or TRBD2 (5 bases each). Germline V lookup: CDR1 LNHNV, CDR2 YYDKDF (reference sequence). This CDR3 is built from 13 residues. V was cut by 9 bases and J by 5 bases, with 14 bases left in between. The CDR3 reads CATRGAGENIQYF. The CDR3 DNA reads as TGTGCCACTAGAGGGGCTGGCGAAAACATTCAGTACTTC.

The table lists this clonotype with a count of one. This chain connects TRBV12-3 or TRBV12-4 to TRBJ1-5; D unclear. The CDR3 contains 13 residues. V lost 2 bases and J lost 7, with 9 bases in between. Here the CDR3 DNA reads TGTGCCAGCAGTTTAAGGGTGGAACAGCCCCAGCATTTT. Residues: CASSLRVEQPQHF.

This clonotype showed up just a few times. The V gene is TRBV5-1, the J gene TRBJ2-5; 7 nucleotides agree with TRBD2. CDR1 SGHRS and CDR2 YFSETQ come from the germline V gene. V shed 4 bases, J shed 4 bases, and the junction held 7 bases outside the gene matches. This CDR3 is built from 14 residues. This CDR3 is CASSPRLAVETQYF. DNA of the CDR3: TGCGCCAGCAGCCCAAGACTAGCCGTAGAGACCCAGTACTTC.